Sequencing of this TCR beta chain was carried out in a study of shared clonotypes between healthy human individuals. Study at large: Each donor's CD8 memory used one plate, CD8 naive two, each CD4 subset three.

Each replicate PCR on the sorted subsets used about 0.2 ug DNA (around 30,000 T cell genomes). Assay used: immunoSEQ multiplex PCR; TCRdb lists only in-frame clones, some missing. The repertoire holds about 1 million clones, with about 84% as singletons. Trimming removed 6 bases from V and 2 bases from J; junction bases left unmatched: 7. CDR1 GTSNPN and CDR2 SVGIG come from the germline V gene (reference sequence). This CDR3 comprises 15 residues. Sequenced material: memory CD4+ T cells from PBMCs. Noted subset: CD45RA-negative fraction. The source is a man between 18 and 29 years old in good health. Some clones in this sample may be carry-over from other donors' samples. This rearrangement joins TRBV30 to TRBJ2-7; 13 bases agree with TRBD2. The CDR3 sequence is CACSPGLAGTYEQYF. CDR3 coding DNA: TGTGCCTGCTCGCCGGGACTAGCGGGAACCTACGAGCAGTACTTC.